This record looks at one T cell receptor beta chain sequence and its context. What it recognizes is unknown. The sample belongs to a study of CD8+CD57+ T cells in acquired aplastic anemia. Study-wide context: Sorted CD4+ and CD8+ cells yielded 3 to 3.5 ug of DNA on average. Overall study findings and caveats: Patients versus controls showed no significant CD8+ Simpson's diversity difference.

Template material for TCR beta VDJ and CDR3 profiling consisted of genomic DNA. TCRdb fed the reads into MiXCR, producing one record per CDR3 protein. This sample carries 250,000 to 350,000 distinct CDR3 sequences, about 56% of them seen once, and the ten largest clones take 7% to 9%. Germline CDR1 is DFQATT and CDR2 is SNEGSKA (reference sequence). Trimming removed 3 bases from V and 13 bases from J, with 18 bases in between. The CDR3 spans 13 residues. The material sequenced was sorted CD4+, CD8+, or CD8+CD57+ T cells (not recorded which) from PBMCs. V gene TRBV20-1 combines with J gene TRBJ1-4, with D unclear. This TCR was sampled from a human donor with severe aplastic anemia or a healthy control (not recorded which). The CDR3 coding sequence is TGCAGTGCTAGCCTGGCAACTAATGAGAGACTGTTTTTT. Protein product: CSASLATNERLFF.